This is a list of T cell receptor beta chains from one sample in a study of blood T cell repertoires in COVID-19. Profiling relied on immunoSEQ multiplex PCR, and the TCRdb table lists in-frame clones only, not all of them. Of 150,000 to 250,000 clones in the sample, roughly four fifths were seen once. The sample consisted of PBMCs or T cells enriched from blood (not recorded which). The receptor set was obtained from a man aged 40-55 years who had recovered from COVID-19. Each CDR3 is given with its conserved first and last residue. D genes are given only for firm matches. Some rows mark clone size as missing; the rest say once, few, many or name a class of expanded clone.

TRBJ1-1 | - | - | TRBV11-1 | TGTGCCAGCAGCTTCGTGACAAAAAATGAAGCTTTCTTT | CASSFVTKNEAFF
TRBJ1-3 | - | - | TRBV7-9 | TGTGCCAGCAGCCCTGGGACAACCTCTGGAAACACCATATATTTT | CASSPGTTSGNTIYF
TRBJ1-5 | TRBD1 | - | TRBV4-2 | TGTGCCAGCAGCCAGGGGACAGGGAATTTGGAGCCCCAGCATTTT | CASSQGTGNLEPQHF
TRBJ1-2 | TRBD1 | once | TRBV3-1/TRBV3-2 | TGTGCCAGCAGCCTCTTTGACAGGGCGGAAGGCTATGGCTACACCTTC | CASSLFDRAEGYGYTF
TRBJ2-7 | TRBD2 | - | TRBV19 | TGTGCCAGTAGTGAGCGGGGGGCCTCCTACGAGCAGTACTTC | CASSERGASYEQYF
TRBJ1-3 | - | - | TRBV7-9 | TGTGCCAGCAGCTTAGAAAGACAAATCTCTGGAAACACCATATATTTT | CASSLERQISGNTIYF
TRBJ1-1 | - | - | TRBV3-1/TRBV3-2 | TGTGCCAGCAGCGACACGGTGAACACTGAAGCTTTCTTT | CASSDTVNTEAFF
TRBJ2-1 | - | once | TRBV29-1 | TGCAGCGTTGCCGTCCGGGGGGCGAAGGGGCTCAATGAGCAGTTCTTC | CSVAVRGAKGLNEQFF
TRBJ1-2 | - | - | TRBV5-4 | TGTGCCAGCAGCAATCTTCCCACAGCCTATGGCTACACCTTC | CASSNLPTAYGYTF
TRBJ1-6 | - | - | TRBV7-6 | TGTGCCAGCAGCCCTGGGTCACTACAGGGCCCTAATTCACCCCTCCACTTT | CASSPGSLQGPNSPLHF
TRBJ2-7 | TRBD1 | - | TRBV5-1 | TGCGCCAGCAGCTTGGCTTCCGGGACAGGGAACTACGAGCAGTACTTC | CASSLASGTGNYEQYF
TRBJ1-1 | - | few | TRBV4-3 | TGCGCCAGCAGCCAAGATCAGTGGGGAATTAGGGAGGACACTGAAGCTTTCTTT | CASSQDQWGIREDTEAFF
TRBJ2-2 | - | once | TRBV5-1 | TGCGCCAGCAGCTTGCTGGGGGGGCCTGCGAACACCGGGGAGCTGTTTTTT | CASSLLGGPANTGELFF
TRBJ1-1 | - | - | TRBV2 | TGTGCCAGCAGTGCTGAAACGGTCTCCACTGAAGCTTTCTTT | CASSAETVSTEAFF
TRBJ2-6 | - | - | TRBV11-2 | TGTGCCAGCAGCTTACTGGGGAGCTCTGGGGCCAACGTCCTGACTTTC | CASSLLGSSGANVLTF
TRBJ1-1 | TRBD1 | few | TRBV19 | TGTGCCAGTACCCCTGACAGGGGAGGCACTGAAGCTTTCTTT | CASTPDRGGTEAFF
TRBJ2-2 | - | - | TRBV6-1 | TGTGCCAGCAGTGATGGCAGGGGGGCCGGGGAGCTGTTTTTT | CASSDGRGAGELFF
TRBJ2-5 | TRBD1 | - | TRBV2 | TGTGCCAGCAGTGAAGGGACAGGCTCGGGAGAGACCCAGTACTTC | CASSEGTGSGETQYF
TRBJ1-3 | TRBD1 | few | TRBV5-4 | TGTGCCAGCAGCTTACAGGGGATTGCTGGAAACACCATATATTTT | CASSLQGIAGNTIYF
TRBJ1-1 | - | - | TRBV5-1 | TGCGCCAGCAGCTTATTACAGGGTAATCCCACTGAAGCTTTCTTT | CASSLLQGNPTEAFF
TRBJ2-3 | TRBD1 | - | TRBV5-1 | TGCGCCAGCAGCGCGGACAGGGGCACAGATACGCAGTATTTT | CASSADRGTDTQYF
TRBJ2-5 | TRBD2 | - | TRBV7-7 | TGTGCTAGCAGCTCGTCACTAGCGGGGATGGAGACCCAGTACTTC | CASSSSLAGMETQYF
TRBJ2-3 | - | - | TRBV18 | TGTGCCAGCTCACCGCTTCAGGGAGGAGATACGCAGTATTTT | CASSPLQGGDTQYF
TRBJ1-1 | - | few | TRBV12-3/TRBV12-4 | TGTGCCAGTCTGTGGAACACTGAAGCTTTCTTT | CASLWNTEAFF
TRBJ1-2 | - | few | TRBV5-4 | TGTGCCAGCCGGACAGATTTAGCTAACTATGGCTACACCTTC | CASRTDLANYGYTF
TRBJ1-2 | - | - | TRBV4-2 | TGTGCCAGCTTTTCGGGTACTACGTATGGCTACACCTTC | CASFSGTTYGYTF
TRBJ1-6 | - | - | TRBV20-1 | TGCAGTGCTAGTGGCGAGAGCTCCTATAATTCACCCCTCCACTTT | CSASGESSYNSPLHF
TRBJ1-3 | - | - | TRBV29-1 | TGCAGCGTTGAAACAGGTGGAAACACCATATATTTT | CSVETGGNTIYF
TRBJ2-7 | - | - | TRBV4-2 | TGTGCCAGCAGCCAAGATTTGACCATGGCGGGCTACGAGCAGTACTTC | CASSQDLTMAGYEQYF
TRBJ1-1 | TRBD1 | - | TRBV19 | TGTGCCAGTAGTAACCAACAGGGGGCCCGAGGCTTCTTT | CASSNQQGARGFF
TRBJ1-3 | - | - | TRBV19 | TGTGCCAGCGCGACAATCTCTGGAAACACCATATATTTT | CASATISGNTIYF
TRBJ1-6 | - | medium-sized | TRBV15 | TGTGCCACCAGCAGCGGAGGTTCACCCCTCCACTTT | CATSSGGSPLHF
TRBJ2-5 | TRBD1 | - | TRBV5-4 | TGTGCCAGCAGCCGACAGGGGGGAGAGACCCAGTACTTC | CASSRQGGETQYF
TRBJ1-1 | - | once | TRBV7-9 | TGTGCCAGCAGTCCCCTCCCAGGTCGGCTGAACACTGAAGCTTTCTTT | CASSPLPGRLNTEAFF
TRBJ1-1 | - | - | TRBV2 | TGTGCCAGCAGATGGACACGGGCTGAAGCTTTCTTT | CASRWTRAEAFF
TRBJ2-3 | - | - | TRBV18 | TGTGCCAGCTCACCACCCGAACTAGGCACAGATACGCAGTATTTT | CASSPPELGTDTQYF
TRBJ2-2 | TRBD2 | - | TRBV5-1 | TGCGCCAGCAGCTCAGCGGGGCACACCGGGGAGCTGTTTTTT | CASSSAGHTGELFF
TRBJ2-5 | - | - | TRBV21-1 | TGTGCCAGCAGCAAAGTTCGTGGCCAGCGGGGGTACCAAGAGACCCAGTACTTC | CASSKVRGQRGYQETQYF
TRBJ1-2 | TRBD1 | - | TRBV6-5 | TGTGCCAGCAGTTCCGGACAGGGGGCCGGCTATGGCTACACCTTC | CASSSGQGAGYGYTF
TRBJ1-2 | TRBD1 | - | TRBV5-1 | TGCGCCAGCAGCTTGGTATCCGGGACAGGGGAGGCTGGCTACACCTTC | CASSLVSGTGEAGYTF
TRBJ2-5 | - | - | TRBV10-3 | TGTGCCATCGGCTTGGAGCGTGGGGAGACCCAGTACTTC | CAIGLERGETQYF
TRBJ2-1 | TRBD1 | - | TRBV7-2 | TGTGCCAGCAGCGGACAGGGTTCCTACAATGAGCAGTTCTTC | CASSGQGSYNEQFF
TRBJ1-3 | - | once | TRBV18 | TGTGCCAGCCTGGCGAGGGGGAAGTATGCTGGAAACACCATATATTTT | CASLARGKYAGNTIYF
TRBJ2-1 | TRBD2 | - | TRBV7-2 | TGTGCCAGCAGCACTCGGACTAGCGGGGGGGGATACAATGAGCAGTTCTTC | CASSTRTSGGGYNEQFF
TRBJ1-1 | TRBD1 | - | TRBV18 | TGTGCCAGCTCACTACAGGGGGGGACTGAAGCTTTCTTT | CASSLQGGTEAFF
TRBJ1-4 | TRBD1 | few | TRBV2 | TGTGCCAGCAGTGTTACCCGGGACAGCCTTGCAACTAATGAAAAACTGTTTTTT | CASSVTRDSLATNEKLFF
TRBJ1-1 | - | - | TRBV7-2 | TGTGCCAGCAGCCTAGACGGACTGGCTGAAGCTTTCTTT | CASSLDGLAEAFF